This T cell receptor (beta chain) came from a study of shared clonotypes between healthy human individuals. Notes on the study in general: Naive CD4 clonotype sharing across a few donors was about 5%.

This clone turned up a few times. The antigen is unknown. This CDR3 has 14 residues. CDR1 and CDR2 from the germline V gene are SGHKS and YYEKEE (reference sequence). V lost 3 bases and J 4 bases, leaving 13 bases between the germline ends. Sequencing used immunoSEQ multiplex PCR; TCRdb keeps in-frame clones, though not all of them. The table records around 720,000 clones, about three quarters of them present only once. Sequenced input: memory CD4+ T cells sorted from blood. Subset: CD45RA-negative fraction. The genes are TRBV5-5 and TRBJ1-2; D might be TRBD1 (5 bases). This receptor was identified in a woman in her twenties or thirties in good health. The CDR3 loop is CASSSRPGIYGYTF. In nucleotides, the CDR3 is TGTGCCAGCAGCTCCAGACCAGGGATCTATGGCTACACCTTC.